Here is one TCR beta chain with its context. Its antigen is not known. This record comes from a study of CD8+ T cells in alopecia areata. Reverse transcription of extracted RNA yielded cDNA, which provided the sequencing template. The protocol was immunoSEQ multiplex PCR, while the TCRdb copy is restricted to in-frame clones and leaves out a portion. The table shows some 100,000 clones, with around 60% occurring only once. Study findings and constraints: Lesional scalp displayed greater clonality than normal scalp, most notably in alopecia totalis/universalis. TCR sharing across patients was less clear than in mice, possibly HLA-related. Given one nonresponder, whether baseline CD8+ expansion relates to response remains uncertain.

Treatment in this sample: oral pan-JAK inhibitor, 5-10 mg twice daily. The CDR3 is 13 amino acids. CDR1 and CDR2 (germline): SGHAT, FQNNGV. V shed 6 bases and J 8 bases; nucleotides not matched to a gene: 8. This receptor was identified in a human donor with alopecia areata. The chain recombines TRBV11-2 with TRBJ2-5; 8 bases match TRBD2. This sample comprised CD8+ T cells sorted from blood, obtained between weeks 55 and 65, from a patient treated with tofacitinib. CDR3 DNA: TGTGCCAGCAGAGACTCGGGGGGGGATACCCAGTACTTC. This codes for CASRDSGGDTQYF.